This T cell receptor beta chain was retrieved from a study of response to subunit inactivated influenza vaccine (dated by TCRdb to 2016 to 2018). For context, the study as a whole: To follow how T cells responded to a trivalent subunit inactivated influenza vaccine, the researchers relied on deep quantitative profiling of the T cell receptor repertoire.

Taken from the germline V gene, the CDR1 and CDR2 loops are SGHTA and FQGNSA. Taken from cysteine to phenylalanine, the CDR3 has 15 residues. The CDR3 DNA has 45 bases and is translated from base 1. Trimming at the junction amounts to 2 bases on V and 3 bases on J, and the germline ends lie 14 bases apart. What the work shows at the level of the full study, not this receptor alone: According to the authors, only a limited number of new T cells may be recruited by each seasonal influenza vaccination.

Preparation of the library involved RT-PCR. The data were produced on an Illumina HiSeq 2500. TCRdb reprocessed the public reads (quality trimming at Q25 with fastp, clone calling with MiXCR) and kept in-frame beta chains. Rows are combined by CDR3 protein, so each entry shows the most common genes and DNA. Counted in this sample were 530,000 or so distinct CDR3 sequences; approximately 12% of them appeared once. The ten largest clones capture roughly 10% of the sample. Of note for this clonotype: The clone's antigen remains unknown. Base qualities are not recorded, but no much larger clone differs from it by a single base.

This chain joins TRBV7-2 to TRBJ2-7; a tentative D call is TRBD1 (5 bases match). The sequenced sample was PBMCs from blood, obtained on the day of vaccination. This sequence was found in a man between 50 and 59 years old who received an inactivated influenza vaccine. Donor details come from another sample of the same person, matched by shared clones. The CDR3 reads CASSLQSGHIYEQYF. Read as DNA, the sequence is TGTGCCAGCAGCTTACAATCAGGACACATCTACGAGCAGTACTTC.